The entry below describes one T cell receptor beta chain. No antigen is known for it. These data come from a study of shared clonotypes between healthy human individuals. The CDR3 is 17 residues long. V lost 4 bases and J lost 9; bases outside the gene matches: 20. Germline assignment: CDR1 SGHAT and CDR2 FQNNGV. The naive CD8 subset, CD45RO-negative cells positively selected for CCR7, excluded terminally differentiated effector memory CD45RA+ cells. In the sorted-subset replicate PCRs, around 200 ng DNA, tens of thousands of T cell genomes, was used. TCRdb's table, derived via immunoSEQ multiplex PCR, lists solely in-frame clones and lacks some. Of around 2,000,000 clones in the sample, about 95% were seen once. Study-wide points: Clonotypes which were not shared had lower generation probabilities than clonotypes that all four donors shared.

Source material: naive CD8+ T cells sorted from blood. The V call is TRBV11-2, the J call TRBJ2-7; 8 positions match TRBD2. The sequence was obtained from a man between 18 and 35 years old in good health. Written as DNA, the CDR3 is TGTGCCAGCAGCTCGGCTAGCGGGTCTGAAGCCACCTTGGTGCAGTACTTC. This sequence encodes CASSSASGSEATLVQYF.